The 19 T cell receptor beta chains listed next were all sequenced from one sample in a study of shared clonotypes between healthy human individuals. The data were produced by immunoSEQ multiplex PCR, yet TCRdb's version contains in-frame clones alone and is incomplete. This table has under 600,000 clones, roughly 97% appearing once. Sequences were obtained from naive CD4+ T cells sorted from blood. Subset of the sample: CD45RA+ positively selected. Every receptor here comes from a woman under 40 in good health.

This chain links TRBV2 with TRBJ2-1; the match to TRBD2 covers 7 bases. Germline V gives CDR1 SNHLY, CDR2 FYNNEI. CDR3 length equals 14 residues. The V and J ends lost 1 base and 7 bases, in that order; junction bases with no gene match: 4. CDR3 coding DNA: TGTGCCAGCAGTGAAGGTGCGGGAGTTAATGAGCAGTTCTTC. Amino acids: CASSEGAGVNEQFF.

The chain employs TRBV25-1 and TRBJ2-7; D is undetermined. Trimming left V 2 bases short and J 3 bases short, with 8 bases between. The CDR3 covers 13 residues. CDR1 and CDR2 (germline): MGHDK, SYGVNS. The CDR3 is CASSEGEDYEQYF. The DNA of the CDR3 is TGTGCCAGCAGTGAAGGCGAGGACTACGAGCAGTACTTC.

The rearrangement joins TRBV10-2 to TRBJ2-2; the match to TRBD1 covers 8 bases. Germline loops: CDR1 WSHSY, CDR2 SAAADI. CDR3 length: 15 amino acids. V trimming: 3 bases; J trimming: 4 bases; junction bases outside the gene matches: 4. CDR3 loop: CASSDQGAGTGELFF. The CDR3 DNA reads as TGCGCCAGCAGTGATCAGGGGGCCGGCACCGGGGAGCTGTTTTTT.

The CDR3 bases are TGTGCCAGCACCCTCGGGGCAGCCGGGGGAAACACCATATATTTT. Its protein product is CASTLGAAGGNTIYF. The V gene is TRBV6-5, the J gene TRBJ1-3; tentatively, D is TRBD1 (5 bases). Germline values: CDR1 MNHEY, CDR2 SVGAGI. V lost 7 bases, J lost 4 bases, and 17 bases lay in between. The CDR3 runs to 15 residues.

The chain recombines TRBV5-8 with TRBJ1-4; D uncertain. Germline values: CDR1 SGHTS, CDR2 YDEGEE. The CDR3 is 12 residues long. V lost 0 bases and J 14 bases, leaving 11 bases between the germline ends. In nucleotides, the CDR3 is TGTGCCAGCAGCTTGGAGAGGGTGCGGCTGTTTTTT. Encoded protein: CASSLERVRLFF.

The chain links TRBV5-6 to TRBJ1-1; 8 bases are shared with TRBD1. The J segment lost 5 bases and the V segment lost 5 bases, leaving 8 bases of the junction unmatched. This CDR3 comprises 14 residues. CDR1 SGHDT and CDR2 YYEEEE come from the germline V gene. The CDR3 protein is CASRAGGQETEAFF. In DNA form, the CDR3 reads TGTGCCAGCAGGGCAGGGGGCCAGGAGACTGAAGCTTTCTTT.

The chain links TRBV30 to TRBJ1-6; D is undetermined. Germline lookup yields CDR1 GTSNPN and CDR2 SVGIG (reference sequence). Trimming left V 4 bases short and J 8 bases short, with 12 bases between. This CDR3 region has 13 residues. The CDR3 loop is CAWTRRVDSPLHF. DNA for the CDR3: TGTGCCTGGACCAGGAGGGTGGATTCACCCCTCCACTTT.

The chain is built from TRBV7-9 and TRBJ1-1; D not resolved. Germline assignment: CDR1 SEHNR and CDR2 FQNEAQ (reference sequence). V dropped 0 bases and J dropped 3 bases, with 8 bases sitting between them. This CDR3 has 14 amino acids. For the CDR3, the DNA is TGTGCCAGCAGCTTAGCAGGAGTAGACACTGAAGCTTTCTTT. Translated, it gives CASSLAGVDTEAFF.

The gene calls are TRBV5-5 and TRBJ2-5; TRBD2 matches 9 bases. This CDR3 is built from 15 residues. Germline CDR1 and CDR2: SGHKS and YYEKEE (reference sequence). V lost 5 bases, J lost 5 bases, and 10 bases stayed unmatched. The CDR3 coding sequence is TGTGCCAGCAGTTCCCTTAGCGGGAGTGGGGAGACCCAGTACTTC. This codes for CASSSLSGSGETQYF.

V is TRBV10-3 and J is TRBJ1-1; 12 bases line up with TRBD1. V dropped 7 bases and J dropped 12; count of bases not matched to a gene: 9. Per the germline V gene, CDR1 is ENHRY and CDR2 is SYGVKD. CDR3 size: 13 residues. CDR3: CAINTGTGGASFF. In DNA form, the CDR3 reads TGTGCCATCAATACCGGGACAGGGGGCGCATCTTTCTTT.

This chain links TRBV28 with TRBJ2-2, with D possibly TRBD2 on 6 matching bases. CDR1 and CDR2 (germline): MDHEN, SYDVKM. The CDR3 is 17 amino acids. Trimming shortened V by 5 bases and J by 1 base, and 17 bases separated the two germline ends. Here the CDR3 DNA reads TGTGCCAGCAGTGTCTCTGGGGCGGGGATGAACACCGGGGAGCTGTTTTTT. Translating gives CASSVSGAGMNTGELFF. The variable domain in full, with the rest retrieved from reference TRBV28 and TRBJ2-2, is DVKVTQSSRYLVKRTGEKVFLECVQDMDHENMFWYRQDPGLGLRLIYFSYDVKMKEKGDIPEGYSVSREKKERFSLILESASTNQTSMYLCASSVSGAGMNTGELFFGEGSRLTVL.

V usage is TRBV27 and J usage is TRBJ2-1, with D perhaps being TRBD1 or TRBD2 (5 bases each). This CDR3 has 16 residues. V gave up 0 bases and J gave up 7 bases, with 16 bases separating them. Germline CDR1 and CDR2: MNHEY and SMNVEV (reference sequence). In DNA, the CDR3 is TGTGCCAGCAGTTTATCCGGGACCAGGCCGCGAAATGAGCAGTTCTTC. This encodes CASSLSGTRPRNEQFF.

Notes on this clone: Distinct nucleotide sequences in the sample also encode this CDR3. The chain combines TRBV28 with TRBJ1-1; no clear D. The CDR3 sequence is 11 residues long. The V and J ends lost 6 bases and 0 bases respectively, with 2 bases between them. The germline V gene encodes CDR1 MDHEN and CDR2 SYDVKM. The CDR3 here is CASSMNTEAFF. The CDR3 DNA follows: TGTGCCAGCAGCATGAACACTGAAGCTTTCTTT.

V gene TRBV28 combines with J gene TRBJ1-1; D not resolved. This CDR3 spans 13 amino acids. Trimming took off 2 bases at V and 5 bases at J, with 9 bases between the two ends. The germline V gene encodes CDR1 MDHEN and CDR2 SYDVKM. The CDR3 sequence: CASSLDSLTEAFF. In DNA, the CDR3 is TGTGCCAGCAGTTTAGATTCTTTGACTGAAGCTTTCTTT.

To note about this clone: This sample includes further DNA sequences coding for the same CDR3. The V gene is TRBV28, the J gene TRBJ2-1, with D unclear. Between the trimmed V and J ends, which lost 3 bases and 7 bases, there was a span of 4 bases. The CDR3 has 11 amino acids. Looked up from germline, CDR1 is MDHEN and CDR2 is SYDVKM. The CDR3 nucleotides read TGTGCCAGCAGTTTTAGAAATGAGCAGTTCTTC. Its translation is CASSFRNEQFF.

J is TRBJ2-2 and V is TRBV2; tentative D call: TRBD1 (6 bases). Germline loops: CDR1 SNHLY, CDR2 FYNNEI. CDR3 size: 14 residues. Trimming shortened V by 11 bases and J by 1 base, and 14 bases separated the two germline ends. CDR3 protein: CAGLDSMNTGELFF. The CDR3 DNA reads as TGTGCCGGACTGGACAGCATGAACACCGGGGAGCTGTTTTTT.

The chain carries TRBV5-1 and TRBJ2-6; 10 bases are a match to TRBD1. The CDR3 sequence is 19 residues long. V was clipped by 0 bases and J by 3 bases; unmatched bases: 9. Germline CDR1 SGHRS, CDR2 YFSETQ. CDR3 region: CASSLEETGGAFGANVLTF. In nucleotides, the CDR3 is TGCGCCAGCAGCTTGGAAGAGACAGGGGGCGCTTTTGGGGCCAACGTCCTGACTTTC.

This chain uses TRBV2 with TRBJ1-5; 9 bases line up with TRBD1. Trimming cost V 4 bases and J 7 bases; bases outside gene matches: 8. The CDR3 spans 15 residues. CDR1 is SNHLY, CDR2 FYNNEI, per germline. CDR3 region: CASSAAQGARQPQHF. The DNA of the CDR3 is TGTGCCAGCAGTGCAGCACAGGGGGCGCGGCAGCCCCAGCATTTT.

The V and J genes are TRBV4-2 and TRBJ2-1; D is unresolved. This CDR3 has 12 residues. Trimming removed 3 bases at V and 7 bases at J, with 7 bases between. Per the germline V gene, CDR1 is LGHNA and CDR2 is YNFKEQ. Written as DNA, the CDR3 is TGTGCCAGCAGCCAGGACCAGAATGAGCAGTTCTTC. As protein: CASSQDQNEQFF.